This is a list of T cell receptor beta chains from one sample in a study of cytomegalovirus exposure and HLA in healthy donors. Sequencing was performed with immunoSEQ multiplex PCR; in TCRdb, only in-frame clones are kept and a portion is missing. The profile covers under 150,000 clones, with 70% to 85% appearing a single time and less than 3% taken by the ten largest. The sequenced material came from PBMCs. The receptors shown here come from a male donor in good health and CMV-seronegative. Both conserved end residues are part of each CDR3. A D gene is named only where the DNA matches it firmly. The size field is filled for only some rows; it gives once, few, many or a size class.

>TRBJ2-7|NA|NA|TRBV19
CASSIGGRYEQYF
TGTGCCAGTAGTATAGGCGGGCGATACGAGCAGTACTTC
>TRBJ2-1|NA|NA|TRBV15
CATSRDTREPPNEQFF
TGTGCCACCAGCAGAGATACTCGGGAACCCCCCAATGAGCAGTTCTTC
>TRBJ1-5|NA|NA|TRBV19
CASSGDISNQPQHF
TGTGCCAGTAGTGGGGACATTAGCAATCAGCCCCAGCATTTT
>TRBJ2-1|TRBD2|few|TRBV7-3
CASSLVSAGDPQFF
TGTGCCAGCAGCTTAGTGTCGGCGGGAGATCCCCAGTTCTTC
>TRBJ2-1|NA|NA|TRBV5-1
CASSLEGSSYNEQFF
TGCGCCAGCAGCTTGGAAGGGAGCTCCTACAATGAGCAGTTCTTC
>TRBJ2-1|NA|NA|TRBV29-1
CSALLTDPLSNEQFF
TGCAGCGCCTTATTGACAGACCCGTTATCAAATGAGCAGTTCTTC
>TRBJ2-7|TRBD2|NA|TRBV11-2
CASSWGLADSYEQYF
TGTGCCAGCAGCTGGGGACTAGCGGACTCCTACGAGCAGTACTTC
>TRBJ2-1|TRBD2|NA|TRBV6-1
CASSDRAGGRYNEQFF
TGTGCCAGCAGTGATCGAGCGGGAGGGCGGTACAATGAGCAGTTCTTC
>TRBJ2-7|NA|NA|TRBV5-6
CASSQGSYYEQYF
TGTGCCAGCAGCCAGGGATCCTACTACGAGCAGTACTTC
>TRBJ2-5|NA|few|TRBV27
CASSLMGPLETQYF
TGTGCCAGCAGTTTAATGGGCCCTCTCGAGACCCAGTACTTC
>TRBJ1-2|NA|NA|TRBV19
CASTSGARGYTF
TGTGCCAGTACCTCAGGGGCCCGTGGCTACACCTTC
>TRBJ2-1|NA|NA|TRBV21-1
CASSPAGARYNEQFF
TGTGCCAGCAGCCCGGCGGGAGCCAGGTACAATGAGCAGTTCTTC
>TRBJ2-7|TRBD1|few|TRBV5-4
CASSRTGALTYEQYF
TGTGCCAGCAGCCGCACAGGGGCGTTAACCTACGAGCAGTACTTC
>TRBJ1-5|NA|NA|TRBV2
CASSELQDNQPQHF
TGTGCCAGCAGTGAGTTACAGGACAATCAGCCCCAGCATTTT
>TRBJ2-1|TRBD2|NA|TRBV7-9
CASSLLTRGDNEQFF
TGTGCCAGCAGCTTGCTGACCCGGGGGGACAATGAGCAGTTCTTC
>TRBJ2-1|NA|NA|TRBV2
CATPPDSSNEQFF
TGTGCCACCCCCCCGGACAGTAGCAATGAGCAGTTCTTC
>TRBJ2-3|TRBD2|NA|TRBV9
CASSTRLAASTDTQYF
TGTGCCAGCAGCACCCGACTAGCGGCTAGCACAGATACGCAGTATTTT
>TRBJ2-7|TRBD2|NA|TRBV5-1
CASSPGTNTYEQYF
TGCGCCAGCAGCCCCGGGACTAACACCTACGAGCAGTACTTC
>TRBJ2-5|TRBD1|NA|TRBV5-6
CASSYRDRGLETQYF
TGTGCCAGCAGCTACAGGGACAGGGGGCTAGAGACCCAGTACTTC
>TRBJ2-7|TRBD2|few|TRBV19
CASSLAGAPSIYEQYF
TGTGCCAGTAGCCTAGCGGGAGCCCCTAGTATTTACGAGCAGTACTTC
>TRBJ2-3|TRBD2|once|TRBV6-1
CASSEVQRGGQYF
TGTGCCAGCAGTGAAGTTCAGCGGGGGGGTCAGTATTTT
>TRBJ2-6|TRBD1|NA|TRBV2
CASAGTGDFAGANVLTF
TGTGCCAGCGCCGGGACAGGGGACTTCGCAGGGGCCAACGTCCTGACTTTC
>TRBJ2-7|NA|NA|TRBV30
CAWSGSNEQYF
TGTGCCTGGAGTGGTAGTAACGAGCAGTACTTC
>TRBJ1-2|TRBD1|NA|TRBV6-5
CASSYSARGPINGYTF
TGTGCCAGCAGTTACTCGGCCAGGGGGCCCATAAATGGCTACACCTTC
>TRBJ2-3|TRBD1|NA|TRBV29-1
CSVGRQGRMEDTQYF
TGCAGCGTTGGAAGACAGGGGCGGATGGAAGATACGCAGTATTTT
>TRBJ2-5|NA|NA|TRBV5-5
CASSLRRYQETQYF
TGTGCCAGCAGCTTGAGGAGGTACCAAGAGACCCAGTACTTC
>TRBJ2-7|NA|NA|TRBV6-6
CASSTPGKFNEQYF
TGTGCCAGCAGTACACCGGGAAAATTCAACGAGCAGTACTTC
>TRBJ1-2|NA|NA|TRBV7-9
CASSLYLSPDFSSAYGYTF
TGTGCCAGCAGCTTATACTTGAGTCCTGACTTTTCCAGCGCCTATGGCTACACCTTC
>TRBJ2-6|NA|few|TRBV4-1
CASTTAHYSGANVLTF
TGCGCCAGCACGACAGCCCATTACTCTGGGGCCAACGTCCTGACTTTC
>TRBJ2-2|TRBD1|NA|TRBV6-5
CASTWTGGQGELFF
TGTGCCAGCACCTGGACAGGGGGTCAAGGGGAGCTGTTTTTT
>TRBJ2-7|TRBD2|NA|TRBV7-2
CASSLGWTSGRYEQYF
TGTGCCAGCAGCTTAGGTTGGACTAGCGGGAGGTACGAGCAGTACTTC
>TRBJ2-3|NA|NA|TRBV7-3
CASSLQGGDTQYF
TGTGCCAGCAGCTTACAGGGGGGAGATACGCAGTATTTT
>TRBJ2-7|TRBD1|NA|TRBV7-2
CASSFRDRGHEQYF
TGTGCCAGCAGCTTCCGGGACAGGGGACACGAGCAGTACTTC
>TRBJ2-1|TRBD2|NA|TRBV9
CASSKGGGRSYNEQFF
TGTGCCAGCAGCAAAGGAGGCGGGAGGTCCTACAATGAGCAGTTCTTC
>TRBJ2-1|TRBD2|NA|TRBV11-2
CASSFTGLAGYNEQFF
TGTGCCAGCAGCTTCACGGGACTAGCGGGATACAATGAGCAGTTCTTC
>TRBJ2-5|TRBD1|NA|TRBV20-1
CSASRGQTQYF
TGCAGTGCTAGCAGGGGGCAGACCCAGTACTTC
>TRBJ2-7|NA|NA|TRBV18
CASSPRDNGAYEQYF
TGTGCCAGCTCACCCAGGGACAATGGAGCCTACGAGCAGTACTTC
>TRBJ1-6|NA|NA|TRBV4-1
CASSQAENSPLHF
TGCGCCAGCAGCCAAGCTGAGAATTCACCCCTCCACTTT
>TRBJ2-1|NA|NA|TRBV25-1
CASSEFPQFF
TGTGCCAGCAGTGAATTTCCTCAGTTCTTC
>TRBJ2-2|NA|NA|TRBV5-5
CASSNHRANTGELFF
TGTGCCAGCAGCAATCACAGGGCAAACACCGGGGAGCTGTTTTTT
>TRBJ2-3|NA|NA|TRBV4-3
CASRSSRTSTDTQYF
TGCGCCAGCAGATCTAGCCGAACTAGCACAGATACGCAGTATTTT
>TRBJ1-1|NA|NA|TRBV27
CASRALEGMNTEAFF
TGTGCCAGCAGGGCTCTGGAGGGGATGAACACTGAAGCTTTCTTT
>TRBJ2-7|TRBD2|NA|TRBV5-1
CASSLVGGSEQYF
TGCGCCAGCAGCTTGGTGGGAGGGTCCGAGCAGTACTTC
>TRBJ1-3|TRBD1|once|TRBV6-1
CASSAGQGRGNTIYF
TGTGCCAGCAGTGCGGGACAGGGGAGAGGAAACACCATATATTTT